One and the same sample provided the 30 T cell receptor beta chains below, sequenced in a study of cytomegalovirus exposure and HLA in healthy donors (dated by TCRdb to about 2017). The receptor library was made with the immunoSEQ multiplex PCR assay. A mixture of 60 forward primers for TCR Vbeta segments and 13 reverse primers for TCR Jbeta segments was used in the multiplex PCR. In its TCRdb copy, this immuneACCESS table keeps in-frame sequences only and misses some clones. Where compared with another copy, unresolved V genes explain less than half of these, and the others have no known cause. This sample gives 73,000 or so clones in total; under 85% of them show up just once. The ten largest account for more than 15% of the sample. Source material: PBMCs. These receptor sequences come from a woman in her 40s in good health and CMV-seropositive.

The V gene is TRBV19, the J gene TRBJ2-3; no clear D. This CDR3 has 11 amino acids. Between the trimmed V and J ends, which lost 3 bases and 6 bases, there was a span of 4 bases. Per germline, CDR1 LNHDA and CDR2 SQIVND (reference sequence). CDR3 DNA sequence: TGTGCCAGTAGTATCCGGGATACGCAGTATTTT. It yields the protein CASSIRDTQYF. Full variable domain (outside the CDR3, taken from reference TRBV19 and TRBJ2-3): DGGITQSPKYLFRKEGQNVTLSCEQNLNHDAMYWYRQDPGQGLRLIYYSQIVNDFQKGDIAEGYSVSREKKESFPLTVTSAQKNPTAFYLCASSIRDTQYFGPGTRLTVL.

This rearrangement joins TRBV29-1 to TRBJ1-1; D perhaps matches TRBD1 (5 bases). The ends were cut back, 8 bases at V and 0 bases at J, with 10 bases in the middle. The CDR3 totals 12 residues. Germline V CDR1 and CDR2: SQVTM, ANQGSEA. The CDR3 DNA reads TGCAGCCCTCGGACATTGAACACTGAAGCTTTCTTT. Encoded protein: CSPRTLNTEAFF.

The CDR3 sequence: CASSEEDRMNTEAFF. CDR3 sequence (DNA): TGTGCCAGCAGTGAAGAGGACAGGATGAACACTGAAGCTTTCTTT. This chain uses TRBV2 with TRBJ1-1; TRBD1 agrees at 7 bases. Germline V gives CDR1 SNHLY, CDR2 FYNNEI. Trimming at V came to 1 base and at J to 0 bases, leaving 2 bases not matched to a gene. This CDR3 spans 15 amino acids.

The chain couples TRBV6-5 to TRBJ1-5, with TRBD1 matching over 10 bases. Germline-derived CDR1 and CDR2 are MNHEY and SVGAGI. The V segment lost 6 bases and the J segment 4 bases; nucleotides outside the gene matches: 3. The CDR3 totals 14 residues. The CDR3 loop is CASRSDRGNQPQHF. The CDR3 DNA follows: TGTGCCAGCAGATCGGACAGGGGGAATCAGCCCCAGCATTTT.

This rearrangement joins TRBV6-5 to TRBJ2-1; 7 bases are a match to TRBD2. CDR1 is MNHEY and CDR2 is SVGAGI in the germline V gene. This CDR3 spans 15 amino acids. Unmatched junction bases numbered 9, after V lost 7 bases and J lost 3 bases. CDR3 loop: CASTVRGVGYNEQFF. In nucleotides, the CDR3 is TGTGCCAGCACGGTCCGGGGGGTTGGCTACAATGAGCAGTTCTTC.

The chain is built from TRBV7-7 and TRBJ1-4; 8 bases align to TRBD1. The CDR3 length is 12 residues. Germline V lookup: CDR1 SSHAT, CDR2 FNYEAQ (reference sequence). CDR3 amino acids: CAADRVDEKLFF. The CDR3 nucleotides are TGTGCGGCGGACAGGGTGGATGAAAAACTGTTTTTT.

This clone appeared a few times. A far larger clone is off by one base, so a read error is likely. The rearrangement uses TRBV5-4 and TRBJ2-7; 9 bases map to TRBD1. V trimming: 2 bases; J trimming: 3 bases; junction bases outside the gene matches: 6. The germline gives CDR1 SGHNT, CDR2 YYREEE (reference sequence). The CDR3 contains 15 residues. In DNA, the CDR3 is TGTGCCAGCAGCTTTAGGGGACAGGGTAACTACGAGCAGTACGTC. Amino acids: CASSFRGQGNYEQYV.

This sequence joins TRBV12-1 and TRBJ1-1. TRBV12-1 is termed a pseudogene. The CDR3 sequence is 16 residues long. CDR3 nucleotides: TGTGCCAGCAGCTTTCGCTCGGGAACAATCGGCACTGAAGCTTTCTTT. Amino acids: CASSFRSGTIGTEAFF.

The gene calls are TRBV5-1 and TRBJ2-7, with 8 bases identical to TRBD1. The CDR3 loop spans 15 amino acids. Germline trimming cut 4 bases from V and 5 bases from J; bases unmatched to any gene: 11. Germline-derived CDR1 and CDR2 are SGHRS and YFSETQ. The CDR3 DNA is TGCGCCAGCAGCGCCGACAGGGGCCCCACTCACGAGCAGTACTTC. This gives the protein CASSADRGPTHEQYF.

The rearrangement uses TRBV7-6 and TRBJ1-3; D is ambiguous. CDR1 and CDR2 from the germline V gene are SGHVS and FNYEAQ. The CDR3 is made up of 13 amino acids. V dropped 6 bases and J dropped 4 bases, with 10 bases sitting between them. CDR3 sequence reads: CASSRTQGNTIYF. CDR3 DNA sequence: TGTGCCAGCAGTCGAACACAGGGAAACACCATATATTTT.

V and J are TRBV27 and TRBJ2-7; possibly TRBD1 for D (6 bases). Per germline, CDR1 MNHEY and CDR2 SMNVEV (reference sequence). This CDR3 is built from 15 residues. With 5 bases removed from V and 5 bases from J, the gap between germline ends came to 19 bases. The DNA for the CDR3 is TGTGCCAGCAGTCAGCCTCAGGGGCTCCTCCACGAGCAGTACTTC. Encoded protein: CASSQPQGLLHEQYF.

This clone was counted between two and nine times. The V call is TRBV21-1, the J call TRBJ1-2; the table's D call, TRBD1, was not checked against the DNA. TRBV21-1 represents a pseudogene. This CDR3 comprises 12 residues. This CDR3 is CASSKGQDGYTF. For the CDR3, the DNA is TGTGCCAGCAGCAAAGGTCAGGATGGCTACACCTTC.

The rearrangement joins TRBV30 to TRBJ2-2; weak D call: TRBD2 (6 bases). From germline, CDR1 is GTSNPN and CDR2 SVGIG (reference sequence). V gave up 3 bases and J gave up 5 bases, with 16 bases separating them. The CDR3 spans 15 residues. The CDR3 here is CAWSRSGGVTGELFF. CDR3 in DNA: TGTGCCTGGAGCCGCTCCGGGGGAGTTACCGGGGAGCTGTTTTTT.

The chain joins TRBV4-1 to TRBJ2-7; TRBD2 might be the D (5 bases). CDR3 size: 13 residues. The ends were cut back, 0 bases at V and 6 bases at J, with 9 bases in the middle. Germline values: CDR1 MGHRA, CDR2 YSYEKL. The CDR3 reads CASSQELRGEQYF. As DNA, the CDR3 is TGCGCCAGCAGCCAAGAATTACGGGGCGAGCAGTACTTC.

This chain uses TRBV6-5 with TRBJ1-1; 8 bases are shared with TRBD1. V gave up 6 bases and J gave up 0 bases; unmatched junction bases: 6. The CDR3 is made up of 15 amino acids. Per the germline V gene, CDR1 is MNHEY and CDR2 is SVGAGI. CDR3 DNA: TGTGCCAGCAGACAGGGGGTCCTACTGAACACTGAAGCTTTCTTT. Translated, it gives CASRQGVLLNTEAFF.

This clone was counted a few times. V usage is TRBV9 and J usage is TRBJ1-2; D is undetermined. CDR3 length equals 12 residues. Germline CDR1 reads SGDLS; CDR2 reads YYNGEE. Between the trimmed V and J ends, which lost 2 bases and 9 bases, there was a span of 11 bases. The CDR3 bases are TGTGCCAGCAGCGTGGTCCGGGGAAGCTACACCTTC. Its protein product is CASSVVRGSYTF.

Remarks on this clone: The same CDR3 can be traced to other DNA sequences in this sample. V and J are TRBV5-6 and TRBJ1-1; 9 bases agree with TRBD1. Looked up from germline, CDR1 is SGHDT and CDR2 is YYEEEE. The CDR3 has 16 amino acids. V shed 1 base, J shed 13 bases, and the junction held 17 bases outside the gene matches. CDR3 protein: CASSLFGTGCNTDDFF. The DNA for the CDR3 is TGTGCCAGCAGCTTGTTCGGGACAGGGTGTAACACTGATGATTTCTTT.

This clone appeared once. This chain uses TRBV19 with TRBJ1-3, with D perhaps TRBD1 (5 bases). Germline V gene sequence: CDR1 LNHDA, CDR2 SQIVND (reference sequence). The CDR3 loop spans 15 amino acids. V lost 3 bases to trimming and J lost 0 bases, with 9 bases between them. CDR3 residues: CASSIGHLSGNTIYF. DNA of the CDR3: TGTGCCAGTAGTATCGGACACCTCTCTGGAAACACCATATATTTT.

This rearrangement joins TRBV6-1 to TRBJ2-7, with TRBD2 matching over 7 bases. Germline loops: CDR1 MNHNS, CDR2 SASEGT. This CDR3 spans 14 amino acids. V lost 6 bases and J lost 3; bases outside the gene matches: 8. In nucleotides, the CDR3 is TGTGCCAGCAGGGGGGGGACTTCCTACTACGAGCAGTACTTC. Its translation: CASRGGTSYYEQYF.

The table lists this clone with a count of one. The V call is TRBV7-9, the J call TRBJ2-5, with a tentative D call TRBD2 (5 bases). Trimming pared 0 bases from V and 4 bases from J, leaving 6 bases between. The CDR3 covers 13 residues. CDR1 and CDR2 (germline): SEHNR, FQNEAQ (reference sequence). The CDR3 sequence: CASSLAAGETQYF. The DNA for the CDR3 is TGTGCCAGCAGCTTAGCTGCGGGAGAGACCCAGTACTTC.

The rearrangement links TRBV5-5 to TRBJ1-2, with a weak D call TRBD1 (6 bases). V lost 0 bases to trimming and J lost 4 bases, with 7 bases between them. The CDR3 extends over 13 amino acids. Germline V lookup: CDR1 SGHKS, CDR2 YYEKEE (reference sequence). The CDR3 DNA follows: TGTGCCAGCAGCTTGGACAGGGCCTATGGCTACACCTTC. Translated: CASSLDRAYGYTF.

The CDR3 coding sequence is TGTGCCATCTGTAAGGGGCCCAATCAGCCCCAGCATTTT. Protein sequence: CAICKGPNQPQHF. The chain joins TRBV10-3 to TRBJ1-5; a weak D match, TRBD1 (5 bases). The V gene's germline CDR1 is ENHRY and CDR2 SYGVKD. Trimming took 8 bases from V and 3 from J, leaving 11 bases between them. The CDR3 contains 13 residues.

V is TRBV5-6 and J is TRBJ1-1, with 8 positions matching TRBD1. J was trimmed by 11 bases and V by 1 base; bases with no gene match: 4. The CDR3 contains 12 residues. From germline, CDR1 is SGHDT and CDR2 YYEEEE. The CDR3 DNA sequence: TGTGCCAGCAGCTTGAGGCGACAGGGGGCTTTCTTT. Translated: CASSLRRQGAFF.

The chain employs TRBV10-3 and TRBJ1-2; 8 bases match TRBD1. Trimming removed 5 bases from V and 4 bases from J; junction bases left unmatched: 6. CDR3 length equals 14 residues. Germline-derived CDR1 and CDR2 are ENHRY and SYGVKD. CDR3 sequence reads: CAISKEQGAYGYTF. The CDR3 nucleotides read TGTGCCATCAGTAAGGAGCAGGGGGCCTATGGCTACACCTTC.

V usage is TRBV5-6 and J usage is TRBJ1-6; unclear D gene. Per germline, CDR1 SGHDT and CDR2 YYEEEE. This CDR3 comprises 15 residues. V lost 1 base and J 9 bases, leaving 14 bases between the germline ends. CDR3 region: CASSLPRSSGSPLHF. The CDR3, as DNA: TGTGCCAGCAGCTTGCCCCGGTCTTCGGGTTCACCCCTCCACTTT.

The J gene is TRBJ1-2, the V gene TRBV4-1; 8 nucleotides agree with TRBD1. This CDR3 comprises 14 residues. Germline trimming cut 3 bases from V and 6 bases from J; bases unmatched to any gene: 6. Germline V gene lookup returns CDR1 MGHRA and CDR2 YSYEKL. The CDR3 DNA reads as TGCGCCAGCAGCCACAAGACAGGGGTTGATGGCTACACCTTC. As protein: CASSHKTGVDGYTF.

The V and J genes are TRBV29-1 and TRBJ1-1; possible D gene TRBD1, 6 bases. Between the trimmed V and J ends, which lost 7 bases and 1 base, there was a span of 19 bases. Germline V gene lookup returns CDR1 SQVTM and CDR2 ANQGSEA. CDR3 length equals 15 residues. In nucleotides, the CDR3 is TGCAGCGCCGCCGCAGGGGCTATAAGGAACACTGAAGCTTTCTTT. This translates into CSAAAGAIRNTEAFF.

CDR3 DNA: TGTGCCAGTAGTACCGGACAATTCCACACTGAAGCTTTCTTT. It encodes CASSTGQFHTEAFF. The chain employs TRBV19 and TRBJ1-1; tentative D call: TRBD1 (5 bases). V shed 4 bases and J shed 3 bases, with 12 bases lying between them. The CDR3 extends over 14 amino acids. CDR1 and CDR2 from the germline V gene are LNHDA and SQIVND (reference sequence).

The chain has TRBV29-1 and TRBJ1-2; no definite D call. V was shortened by 5 bases and J by 0 bases, with 7 bases between the two germline ends. The length of the CDR3 is 12 residues. Germline V gene lookup returns CDR1 SQVTM and CDR2 ANQGSEA. The CDR3 loop reads CSVLITNYGYTF. The CDR3 bases are TGCAGCGTTCTTATAACTAACTATGGCTACACCTTC.

This clone was recorded only once. The chain couples TRBV4-3 to TRBJ2-5; maybe TRBD1 (5 bases). Trimming took 0 bases from V and 2 from J, leaving 16 bases between them. Germline CDR1 is LGHNA and CDR2 is YSLEER. The CDR3 sequence is 17 residues long. In DNA form, the CDR3 reads TGCGCCAGCAGCCAAGATCTTCGCCGGCAGGGACAAGAGACCCAGTACTTC. Its protein is CASSQDLRRQGQETQYF.